This TCR beta chain came from a study of shared clonotypes between healthy human individuals (dated by TCRdb to the early 2020s). As for the study more broadly: The cohort comprised a couple of women and a few men aged 18 to 49 years. For each donor, CD4 naive and CD4 memory were each given three plates, CD8 naive was given two plates, and CD8 memory was given one plate. To estimate repertoire size and how much clonotype sharing occurs between individuals, the study deeply sequenced the blood TCR repertoires of about five healthy adults. Libraries were prepared and TCR repertoires were sequenced by different laboratories using diverse techniques, in order to increase sequencing depth and limit assay-specific biases. Per donor, leukapheresis produced somewhere between about 0.8 and 9 billion PBMCs. The paper's findings and limits, for the study overall: Estimated clonotype richness was generally larger for naive than for memory subsets. Sharing across four donors was observed for about 5% of naive CD4, over 3% of naive CD8, 2.3% of memory CD4, and around 0.4% of memory CD8 clonotypes. Sampling was limited to blood, and TCR repertoires in tissue likely differ from TCR repertoires in blood. Rarefaction of sorted-subset datasets indicated incomplete sequencing despite the large sequencing depth. Because the study included only a small number of donors, the genetic and exposure-history diversity represented was limited. Compared with non-shared clonotypes, the clonotypes found in all four sorted-subset donors had higher generation probabilities. Pairwise subsampling led to the expectation that sequencing depth would affect the degree of clonotype sharing among donors.

The germline V and J ends show losses of 2 bases and 4 bases respectively, and no gene match explains 5 bases of the junction. Based on the germline V gene, the CDR1 and CDR2 sequences are SGHRS and YFSETQ. Its CDR3 holds 14 amino acids, cysteine through phenylalanine. Only the CDR3 part of the read is kept: 42 bases, read in frame from the first base. Concerning this clone: It has no known antigen specificity. Base-call qualities are not available, and no considerably larger clone is one nucleotide away.

Donors were healthy HIV-negative adults with no recently reported acute infections or vaccinations. Every donor was a Caucasian adult living in Nashville, Tennessee, USA. CD4+ T cells were enriched by magnetic negative selection; naive cells were then positively selected on CD45RA, and the negative fraction formed the memory subset. Blood was obtained by leukapheresis, after which PBMCs were separated by Ficoll-Histopaque density gradient centrifugation and cryopreserved in liquid nitrogen vapor phase. Analytical flow cytometry was used to check the purity and quantity of each magnetically sorted T cell population. Genomic DNA was isolated from each sorted fraction and quantified by UV absorbance on a Nanodrop 2000c. Using the deep immunoSEQ assay, multiplex PCR amplified TCR CDR3 regions from genomic DNA. Extracted genomic DNA from each cell subset was distributed evenly across all wells of several immunoSEQ 96-well plates, and each plate was treated as a replicate. For sorted subsets, approximately 190 ng of genomic DNA, equivalent to tens of thousands of T cell genomes, went into each replicate PCR. The purified libraries were quantified using a Qubit 3.0 fluorometer, sized with a Bioanalyzer 2100, and then quantified again using the KAPA Library Quantification kit. Every immunoSEQ 96-well plate was sequenced on a dedicated single-read 150-cycle Illumina NextSeq 550 flow cell. The authors' pipeline ran thus. Because only junctional sequences without quality scores were contained in the immunoSEQ output, filtering matching that applied to full-length reads could not be performed. Sequences were annotated with PyIR, a Python wrapper for IgBLAST v1.9, using IMGT germline references to assign V/J genes and CDR3. Reads were removed for weak V/J assignments (E-value above 1e-6), missing CDR3, stop codons, out-of-frame junctions, or ambiguous translated residues. V3J clonotypes were defined by identical inferred V gene, J gene, and CDR3 amino acid sequence. To compute the percentage overlap between repertoires, the number of shared unique clonotypes was divided by the size of the smaller repertoire. Three approaches were used to assess repertoire richness: RTK rarefaction, the Chao1 estimator, and Recon v2.1 estimates of unobserved clonotypes. Generation probabilities for all TCRbeta clonotypes obtained by the gDNA method from a handful of donors were computed using OLGA. The table comes from immuneACCESS by way of TCRdb, which keeps in-frame sequences with V and J called. Part of the clones is missing from these tables; in studies checked, under half for an unresolved V gene and the rest for unknown reasons. That table gives V, J and clone size, and the DNA gave D and trimming. Counted in this sample were hundreds of thousands of clones; almost 97% of them appeared once. The ten most abundant clones make up approximately 0.057% of the sample.

The sample consisted of naive CD4+ T cells sorted from blood. Per the publication, the cell subset or site label means: CD45RA+ positively selected. The chain is encoded by TRBV5-1 joined to TRBJ1-1, with 7 bases aligning to TRBD1. The receptor's source is a woman in her thirties in good health. The DNA sequence is as follows: TGCGCCAGCAGCTTACGGACAGGAAGCACTGAAGCTTTCTTT. It translates as CASSLRTGSTEAFF. When the CDR3 is completed using the reference TRBV5-1 and TRBJ1-1 genes on either side, the full variable domain is KAGVTQTPRYLIKTRGQQVTLSCSPISGHRSVSWYQQTPGQGLQFLFEYFSETQRNKGNFPGRFSGRQFSNSRSEMNVSTLELGDSALYLCASSLRTGSTEAFFGQGTRLTVV.